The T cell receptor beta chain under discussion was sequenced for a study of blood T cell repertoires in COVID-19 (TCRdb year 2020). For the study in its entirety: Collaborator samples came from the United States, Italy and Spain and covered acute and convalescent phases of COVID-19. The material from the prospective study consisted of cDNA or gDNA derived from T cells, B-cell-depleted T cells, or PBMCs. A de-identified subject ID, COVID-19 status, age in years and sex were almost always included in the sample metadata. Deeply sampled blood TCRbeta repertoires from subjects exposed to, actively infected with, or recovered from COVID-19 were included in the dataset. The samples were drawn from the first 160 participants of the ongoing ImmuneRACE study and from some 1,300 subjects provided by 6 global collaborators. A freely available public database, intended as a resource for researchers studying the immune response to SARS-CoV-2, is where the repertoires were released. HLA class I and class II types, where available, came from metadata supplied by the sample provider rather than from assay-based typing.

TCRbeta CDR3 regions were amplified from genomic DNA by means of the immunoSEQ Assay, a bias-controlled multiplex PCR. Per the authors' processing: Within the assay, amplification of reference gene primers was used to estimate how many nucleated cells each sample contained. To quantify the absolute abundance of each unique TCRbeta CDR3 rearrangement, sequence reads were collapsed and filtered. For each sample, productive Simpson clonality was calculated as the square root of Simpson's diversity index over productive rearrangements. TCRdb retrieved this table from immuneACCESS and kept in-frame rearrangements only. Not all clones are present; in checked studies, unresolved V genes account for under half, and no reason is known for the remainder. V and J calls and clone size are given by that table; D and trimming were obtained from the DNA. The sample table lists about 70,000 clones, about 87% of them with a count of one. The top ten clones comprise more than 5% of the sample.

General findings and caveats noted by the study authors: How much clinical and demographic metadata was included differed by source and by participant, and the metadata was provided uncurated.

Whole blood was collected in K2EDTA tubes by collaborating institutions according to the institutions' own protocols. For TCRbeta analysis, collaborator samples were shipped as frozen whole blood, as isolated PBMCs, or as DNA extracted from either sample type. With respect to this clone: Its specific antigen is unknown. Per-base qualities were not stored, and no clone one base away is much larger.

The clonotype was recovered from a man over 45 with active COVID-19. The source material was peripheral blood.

The DNA reads as follows: TGTGCCAGCAGCGGACAGCAGGGGAACACTGAAGCTTTCTTT. This sequence encodes CASSGQQGNTEAFF. The chain is assembled from TRBV2 and TRBJ1-1, with TRBD1 as a weak D call on 6 bases. V and J lose 6 bases and 1 base, and a span of 12 bases separates them. The CDR3 contains 14 residues, cysteine and phenylalanine counted. The DNA shown is the 42-base CDR3, in frame from base 1. Looking up the germline V gene yields CDR1 SNHLY and CDR2 FYNNEI.